This TCR beta chain was recovered during a study of shared clonotypes between healthy human individuals. V dropped 1 base and J dropped 2 bases, with 9 bases sitting between them. The CDR3 contains 15 residues. Germline CDR1 SGHVS, CDR2 FQNEAQ. Clones were sequenced by immunoSEQ multiplex PCR, and TCRdb holds only the in-frame ones, with some missing. The table includes some 2,100,000 clones, around 95% detected once. Sequencing input: naive CD4+ T cells sorted from blood. The subset: CD45RA+ positively selected. The clonotype comes from a man aged 18 to 35 in good health. The chain recombines TRBV7-8 with TRBJ2-1, with D perhaps TRBD1 or TRBD2 (6 bases each). The CDR3 DNA sequence: TGTGCCAGCAGCTTAGACGGGGGCACCTACAATGAGCAGTTCTTC. Protein: CASSLDGGTYNEQFF.